This T cell receptor beta chain was identified during a study of T cell repertoires in cytomegalovirus infection. General study results and limits: CMV-specific TCR beta clonotypes restricted by HLA-C dominated the ex vivo response.

TCRdb redid the calling of the reads with MiXCR, one entry per CDR3 protein. The sample has approximately 260,000 distinct CDR3 sequences, about 15% seen once; the top ten hold 40% to 55%. Regarding this clonotype: Its cognate antigen is unknown.

V was pared by 4 bases and J by 4 bases, with 9 bases of the junction left unmatched. CDR3 length: 16 amino acids. The germline V gene has CDR1 MGHRA and CDR2 YSYEKL. This TCR was sampled from a human donor in good health (CMV status not recorded). Some clones in this sample may be carry-over from other donors' samples. Input material: CD8+ T cells from PBMCs. The V call is TRBV4-1, the J call TRBJ1-4; TRBD1 agrees at 7 bases. CDR3 loop: CASSRVDRSYNEKLFF. CDR3 nucleotides: TGCGCCAGCAGCCGGGTGGACAGGAGCTATAATGAAAAACTGTTTTTT.